The 18 T cell receptor beta chains in this list originate from one sample, sequenced in a study of cytomegalovirus exposure and HLA in healthy donors. The PCR was carried out with 60 Vbeta primers and 13 Jbeta primers. Generated by immunoSEQ multiplex PCR, the TCRdb table keeps only in-frame clones and is missing some. The sample has around 300,000 clones, around 90% seen once. Sequenced input: PBMCs. The source is a woman aged 18-29 years in good health and CMV-seronegative.

The V gene is TRBV6-5, the J gene TRBJ2-5; 9 positions match TRBD2. The germline V gene encodes CDR1 MNHEY and CDR2 SVGAGI. Trimming removed 0 bases from V and 5 bases from J; junction bases left unmatched: 7. The length of the CDR3 is 16 residues. This chain's CDR3 is CASSYSLTSGHETQYF. DNA of the CDR3: TGTGCCAGCAGTTACTCTTTGACTAGCGGTCACGAGACCCAGTACTTC.

The J gene is TRBJ2-7, the V gene TRBV10-2; D is possibly TRBD2 (6 bases). Per the germline V gene, CDR1 is WSHSY and CDR2 is SAAADI. There are 13 residues in the CDR3. The ends were cut back, 8 bases at V and 5 bases at J, with 16 bases in the middle. DNA for the CDR3: TGCGCCAGCTTTTCATTTGGGGGGAACGAGCAGTACTTC. Translating it yields CASFSFGGNEQYF.

The chain links TRBV13 to TRBJ1-5; D uncertain. CDR3 length: 13 amino acids. Germline CDR1 is PRHDT and CDR2 is FYEKMQ (reference sequence). The ends were cut back, 4 bases at V and 3 bases at J, with 7 bases in the middle. CDR3 protein: CASSSGDNQPQHF. The CDR3 DNA sequence: TGTGCCAGCAGCTCCGGGGACAATCAGCCCCAGCATTTT.

The J gene is TRBJ2-1, the V gene TRBV21-1; the DNA was not compared with TRBD1, the D call given in the table. TRBV21-1 is marked as a pseudogene. The CDR3 extends over 16 amino acids. The CDR3 nucleotides are TGTGCCAGCTTCCAGGGAAGACATTCGCGCGACGGTGAGCAGTTCTTC. Translation gives CASFQGRHSRDGEQFF.

The V call is TRBV2, the J call TRBJ1-5; TRBD1 matches 8 bases. Trimming removed 7 bases from V and 4 bases from J; junction bases left unmatched: 9. Germline lookup yields CDR1 SNHLY and CDR2 FYNNEI. The CDR3 has 15 residues. In DNA, the CDR3 is TGTGCCAGCAAGGGATGGACAGGGCCAAATCAGCCCCAGCATTTT. Residues: CASKGWTGPNQPQHF.

The V gene is TRBV7-9, the J gene TRBJ1-2; TRBD1 agrees at 9 bases. The CDR3 is made up of 14 amino acids. Trimming cost V 5 bases and J 4 bases; bases outside gene matches: 5. Germline-derived CDR1 and CDR2 are SEHNR and FQNEAQ (reference sequence). The CDR3 loop reads CASSHGQGSYGYTF. For the CDR3, the DNA is TGTGCCAGCAGCCACGGACAGGGGAGCTATGGCTACACCTTC.

The genes are TRBV30 and TRBJ2-1, with a weak D call TRBD1 (6 bases). Between the trimmed V and J ends, which lost 2 bases and 6 bases, there was a span of 14 bases. Looked up from germline, CDR1 is GTSNPN and CDR2 is SVGIG (reference sequence). This CDR3 region has 14 residues. The CDR3, as DNA: TGTGCCTGGAGTTCAGGGGACGGCGGCAATGAGCAGTTCTTC. Residues: CAWSSGDGGNEQFF.

J is TRBJ2-6 and V is TRBV7-2; D gene ambiguous. The CDR3 contains 15 residues. V was pared by 3 bases and J by 0 bases, with 6 bases between. Germline V gene lookup returns CDR1 SGHTA and CDR2 FQGNSA. CDR3 in DNA: TGTGCCAGCAGCTTCACGAGCTCTGGGGCCAACGTCCTGACTTTC. Residues: CASSFTSSGANVLTF.

This chain links TRBV6-1 with TRBJ1-6; 7 nucleotides match TRBD1. CDR3 size: 14 residues. The J segment lost 3 bases and the V segment lost 9 bases, leaving 5 bases of the junction unmatched. Germline V gene lookup returns CDR1 MNHNS and CDR2 SASEGT. The CDR3 spells CASNRDSYNSPLHF. The CDR3 DNA reads as TGTGCCAGTAACCGGGACAGCTATAATTCACCCCTCCACTTT.

The chain links TRBV7-9 to TRBJ1-2, with TRBD1 as a possible D gene (5 bases). Germline loops: CDR1 SEHNR, CDR2 FQNEAQ (reference sequence). CDR3 length: 15 residues. The V end lost 1 base, the J end lost 4 bases, and 13 bases lay between the germline ends. This CDR3 is CASSLGLPGPYGYTF. The CDR3 DNA follows: TGTGCCAGCAGCTTAGGGCTCCCAGGGCCCTATGGCTACACCTTC.

This chain uses TRBV5-1 with TRBJ1-5; D gene ambiguous. Germline V gene data show CDR1 as SGHRS and CDR2 as YFSETQ. Deletions cut 3 bases from V and 1 base from J, with 14 bases between. This CDR3 is 16 amino acids long. The CDR3 reads CASSWGAGGSNQPQHF. DNA of the CDR3: TGCGCCAGCAGCTGGGGTGCGGGCGGGAGCAATCAGCCCCAGCATTTT. The variable domain in full, completed from reference TRBV5-1 and TRBJ1-5, reads KAGVTQTPRYLIKTRGQQVTLSCSPISGHRSVSWYQQTPGQGLQFLFEYFSETQRNKGNFPGRFSGRQFSNSRSEMNVSTLELGDSALYLCASSWGAGGSNQPQHFGDGTRLSIL.

The gene calls are TRBV5-1 and TRBJ2-5, with 11 bases aligning to TRBD2. The CDR3 extends over 17 amino acids. Germline V gene lookup returns CDR1 SGHRS and CDR2 YFSETQ. The ends lost 0 bases at V and 5 bases at J; junction bases unmatched: 9. The CDR3 DNA reads TGCGCCAGCAGCTTGGACCCTAGCGGGGGGCCGTGGGAGACCCAGTACTTC. Residues: CASSLDPSGGPWETQYF.

V gene TRBV19 combines with J gene TRBJ1-2; a possible D gene is TRBD1 (6 bases). Germline V gene lookup returns CDR1 LNHDA and CDR2 SQIVND (reference sequence). The CDR3 runs 17 residues. V was cut by 8 bases and J by 7 bases, with 29 bases left in between. CDR3 amino acids: CASLFRAGDVAVSGYTF. The CDR3 nucleotides read TGTGCCAGTCTCTTTCGGGCAGGGGACGTGGCCGTGTCTGGCTACACCTTC.

This chain uses TRBV15 with TRBJ2-1; TRBD1 is a possible D gene (6 bases). Germline V gene data show CDR1 as LNHNV and CDR2 as YYDKDF (reference sequence). The ends were cut back, 4 bases at V and 2 bases at J, with 18 bases in the middle. The CDR3 loop spans 17 amino acids. CDR3 nucleotides: TGTGCCACCAGCACCTCACAGGGAAACCTTCCCTACAATGAGCAGTTCTTC. Translating gives CATSTSQGNLPYNEQFF.

The rearrangement links TRBV25-1 to TRBJ2-1; 8 bases fit TRBD1. CDR1 MGHDK and CDR2 SYGVNS come from the germline V gene. J gave up 11 bases and V 4 bases, and 7 bases lay outside the gene matches. This CDR3 region has 13 residues. As DNA, the CDR3 is TGTGCCAGCAGTGTAGACAGGGGCCCTAAGCAGTTCTTC. Encoded protein: CASSVDRGPKQFF.

This clone was observed a single time. The genes are TRBV5-1 and TRBJ1-1; maybe TRBD1 (6 bases). Germline V gene data show CDR1 as SGHRS and CDR2 as YFSETQ. The CDR3 contains 16 residues. Between the trimmed V and J ends, which lost 7 bases and 0 bases, there was a span of 19 bases. The CDR3 loop reads CASSAPTGPMNTEAFF. DNA of the CDR3: TGCGCCAGCTCAGCCCCTACAGGGCCCATGAACACTGAAGCTTTCTTT. The full variable domain, with the rest looked up from reference TRBV5-1 and TRBJ1-1, is KAGVTQTPRYLIKTRGQQVTLSCSPISGHRSVSWYQQTPGQGLQFLFEYFSETQRNKGNFPGRFSGRQFSNSRSEMNVSTLELGDSALYLCASSAPTGPMNTEAFFGQGTRLTVV.

J is TRBJ1-1 and V is TRBV27, with a possible D match to TRBD1 (5 bases). The CDR3 length is 14 residues. Per germline, CDR1 MNHEY and CDR2 SMNVEV (reference sequence). Trimming left V 5 bases short and J 1 base short, with 11 bases between. The CDR3 loop reads CASSIITGNTEAFF. DNA for the CDR3: TGTGCCAGCAGTATAATTACAGGGAACACTGAAGCTTTCTTT.

The J gene is TRBJ2-3, the V gene TRBV11-2; weak D call: TRBD1 (6 bases). The CDR3 spans 13 residues. Trimming removed 6 bases from V and 4 bases from J, with 11 bases in between. Germline CDR1 SGHAT, CDR2 FQNNGV. In DNA form, the CDR3 reads TGTGCCAGCAGTTTGGGGGCCCCAGATACGCAGTATTTT. Amino acids: CASSLGAPDTQYF.